Given below is one TCR beta chain in context. These data originate in a study of cytomegalovirus exposure and HLA in healthy donors. The PCR contained 60 Vbeta and 13 Jbeta primers. Sequenced by immunoSEQ multiplex PCR; TCRdb stores in-frame clones only, minus some. In the table there are approximately 160,000 clones, around 78% of which are singletons. Germline assignment: CDR1 SEHNR and CDR2 FQNEAQ (reference sequence). The CDR3 is made up of 15 amino acids. V was shortened by 1 base and J by 7 bases, with 13 bases between the two germline ends. Sequencing was done on a sample of PBMCs. The receptor was derived from a man aged 35 to 55 in good health and CMV-seronegative. The chain uses TRBV7-9 and TRBJ1-4, with D possibly TRBD1 on 5 matching bases. CDR3 residues: CASSLGGRNIEKLFF. The CDR3 DNA reads TGTGCCAGCAGCTTAGGGGGCCGGAATATTGAAAAACTGTTTTTT.